Following are 7 T cell receptor beta chains from one sample sequenced in a study of beta chain features in type 1 diabetes. The isolated RNA, all of it, was reverse transcribed, so expressed TCRB transcripts were what got sequenced. Profiled with immunoSEQ multiplex PCR; TCRdb holds only in-frame clones, not every one. The table records around 310,000 clones, 11% of them present only once. Sequencing was carried out using naive CD4+ T cells from blood. These receptor sequences come from a woman aged 30 to 39 in good health.

The chain carries TRBV28 and TRBJ2-1; TRBD2 matches 12 bases. Germline CDR1 is MDHEN and CDR2 is SYDVKM. Trimming cost V 4 bases and J 8 bases; bases outside gene matches: 6. The CDR3 spans 15 residues. CDR3 sequence (DNA): TGTGCCAGCAGTTCTCTAGCGGGGGGGGTCTATGAGCAGTTCTTC. Residues: CASSSLAGGVYEQFF.

This clone was counted a few times. The chain couples TRBV5-1 to TRBJ1-4; TRBD1 matches 10 bases. The CDR3 covers 16 residues. V lost 4 bases, J lost 7 bases, and 10 bases stayed unmatched. CDR1 is SGHRS, CDR2 YFSETQ, per germline. The CDR3 DNA reads TGCGCCAGCAGCCCGGGACAGGGGATACGGGGTGAAAAACTGTTTTTT. Residues: CASSPGQGIRGEKLFF. Looking up the rest from reference TRBV5-1 and TRBJ1-4 gives the full variable domain: KAGVTQTPRYLIKTRGQQVTLSCSPISGHRSVSWYQQTPGQGLQFLFEYFSETQRNKGNFPGRFSGRQFSNSRSEMNVSTLELGDSALYLCASSPGQGIRGEKLFFGSGTQLSVL.

The table lists this clone with a few counts. The rearrangement joins TRBV7-9 to TRBJ2-7; 7 nucleotides line up with TRBD2. The germline V gene has CDR1 SEHNR and CDR2 FQNEAQ (reference sequence). The CDR3 has 13 amino acids. The J segment lost 6 bases and the V segment lost 5 bases, leaving 7 bases of the junction unmatched. CDR3 in amino acids: CASSLGGGSEQYF. The CDR3 coding sequence is TGTGCCAGCAGCCTGGGGGGGGGTTCCGAGCAGTACTTC.

The rearrangement links TRBV15 to TRBJ2-1, with 11 bases that match TRBD2. With 6 bases clipped from V and 6 bases from J, the junction kept 1 base outside the gene matches. This CDR3 has 13 residues. Germline lookup yields CDR1 LNHNV and CDR2 YYDKDF (reference sequence). Here the CDR3 DNA reads TGTGCCACCAGGACTAGCGGGACCAATGAGCAGTTCTTC. This sequence encodes CATRTSGTNEQFF.

The gene calls are TRBV18 and TRBJ2-5, with TRBD1 matching over 11 bases. Losses at the gene ends were 1 base for V and 5 bases for J; bases not matched to a gene: 6. The CDR3 runs 16 residues. Germline loops: CDR1 KGHSH, CDR2 LQKENI. The CDR3 is CASSPQRTGGGETQYF. DNA of the CDR3: TGTGCCAGCTCACCACAAAGGACAGGGGGCGGGGAGACCCAGTACTTC.

This rearrangement joins TRBV19 to TRBJ2-2, with 7 bases aligning to TRBD1. CDR3 length: 13 residues. Germline CDR1 and CDR2: LNHDA and SQIVND (reference sequence). V shed 4 bases and J 7 bases; nucleotides not matched to a gene: 3. The DNA for the CDR3 is TGTGCCAGTAGTAGGACAGGCTACGGGGAGCTGTTTTTT. Protein: CASSRTGYGELFF.

The chain employs TRBV10-3 and TRBJ2-1, with 13 positions matching TRBD2. V was clipped by 8 bases and J by 7 bases; unmatched bases: 2. The CDR3 is 13 amino acids. Germline V lookup: CDR1 ENHRY, CDR2 SYGVKD. CDR3 in DNA: TGTGCCATCGGACTAGCGGGAGAGAATGAGCAGTTCTTC. Residues: CAIGLAGENEQFF.